This TCR beta chain was identified during a study of HIV-infected patients and healthy controls. Follow-up blood was drawn about 14 weeks, roughly three months, after antiretroviral therapy began. All unsorted peripheral T cells were captured because whole blood was used without fractionation. This clonotype was observed a handful of times. V was pared by 5 bases and J by 1 base, with 7 bases of the junction left unmatched. Germline V CDR1 and CDR2: SGHVS, FNYEAQ. This CDR3 has 15 amino acids. Alpha and beta constant-region primers primed reverse transcription of around 540 ng RNA. Alpha and beta chain libraries were made separately by chain-specific third strand synthesis with multiplexing indices. Two random hexamers, added before amplification and joined, formed each molecule's 12-nucleotide barcode. In TCRdb, the 5' RACE reads were re-called with MiXCR into one record per CDR3 protein. Among approximately 8,600 distinct CDR3 sequences listed, about 9.3% were seen once.

Sequenced here: blood, sampled during antiretroviral therapy. This TCR was sampled from an adult with HIV infection. This chain links TRBV7-6 with TRBJ2-5; 7 bases agree with TRBD2. The CDR3 DNA follows: TGTGCCAGCAGCCCCTTGGGGACTACCCAAGAGACCCAGTACTTC. Translation gives CASSPLGTTQETQYF.